The present entry profiles one T cell receptor beta chain with its context. Its antigen is not known. These data come from a study of cytomegalovirus exposure and HLA in healthy donors. Turning to the study itself: Out of around 360 genotyped donors, roughly 83% belonged to the Caucasian-associated ancestry cluster. Study results and caveats: Near-uniform donor sequencing depth was presumed by presence/absence analyses.

Use of 60 Vbeta and 13 Jbeta primers characterized the PCR. Clones were read by immunoSEQ multiplex PCR, and TCRdb kept only the in-frame ones, dropping some. The repertoire holds about 78,000 clones, over 55% seen once, with 5% to 6% in the top ten. Germline CDR1 and CDR2: MNHEY and SVGAGI. V was pared by 5 bases and J by 3 bases, with 5 bases of the junction left unmatched. The CDR3 length is 14 residues. The chain has TRBV6-5 and TRBJ2-7; 9 bases line up with TRBD1. Sequenced sample: PBMCs. The origin of this receptor is a man aged 25 to 40 in good health and CMV-seropositive. The CDR3 loop reads CASSRGQGYYEQYF. The CDR3 nucleotides are TGTGCCAGCAGTCGTGGACAGGGGTACTACGAGCAGTACTTC.